This TCR beta chain was profiled in a study of blood T cell repertoires in COVID-19. CDR3 length: 16 amino acids. V lost 4 bases to trimming and J lost 5 bases, with 20 bases between them. CDR1 and CDR2 from the germline V gene are LGHDT and YNNKEL (reference sequence). Profiling relied on immunoSEQ multiplex PCR, and the TCRdb table lists in-frame clones only, not all of them. The repertoire consists of roughly 60,000 clones, with about 83% occurring once and the leading ten covering roughly 27%. The specimen sequenced was peripheral blood. This chain links TRBV3-1 (or the pseudogene TRBV3-2) with TRBJ1-2; D remains unclear. This sequence was found in a human donor in a cohort sampled during active COVID-19. The chain's CDR3 is CASSPRTTRTGYGYTF. CDR3 bases: TGTGCCAGCAGCCCAAGAACCACTCGGACGGGATATGGCTACACCTTC.